The 10 T cell receptor beta chains below come from one sample, sequenced in a study of cytomegalovirus exposure and HLA in healthy donors. The PCR used 60 Vbeta and 13 Jbeta primers. Some clones are missing from TCRdb's copy, which holds only in-frame ones; the method was immunoSEQ multiplex PCR. The table includes about 110,000 clones, around 84% detected once. Sample: PBMCs. These receptors originate from a man younger than 40 in good health and CMV-seropositive.

The chain joins TRBV5-1 to TRBJ1-3; no firm D call. The CDR3 is made up of 11 amino acids. Germline V gene lookup returns CDR1 SGHRS and CDR2 YFSETQ. Between the trimmed V and J ends, which lost 3 bases and 4 bases, there was a span of 2 bases. CDR3: CASSSGNTIYF. For the CDR3, the DNA is TGCGCCAGCAGCTCAGGAAACACCATATATTTT.

The V call is TRBV6-5, the J call TRBJ1-1; D not resolved. Between the trimmed V and J ends, which lost 0 bases and 0 bases, there was a span of 8 bases. The CDR3 length is 15 residues. Germline CDR1 reads MNHEY; CDR2 reads SVGAGI. This CDR3 reads CASSYSFLMNTEAFF. The CDR3 DNA reads as TGTGCCAGCAGTTACTCGTTCCTTATGAACACTGAAGCTTTCTTT.

The chain employs TRBV9 and TRBJ2-2, with 7 positions matching TRBD1. The germline gives CDR1 SGDLS, CDR2 YYNGEE. Trimming cost V 7 bases and J 0 bases; bases outside gene matches: 6. The CDR3 extends over 15 amino acids. DNA for the CDR3: TGTGCCAGCCGCCGACAGGGAGCGAACACCGGGGAGCTGTTTTTT. Residues: CASRRQGANTGELFF.

The J gene is TRBJ1-1, the V gene TRBV5-4; D is possibly TRBD1 (5 bases). CDR3 length: 14 residues. Germline V gives CDR1 SGHNT, CDR2 YYREEE (reference sequence). With 5 bases removed from V and 1 base from J, the gap between germline ends came to 12 bases. The CDR3 loop reads CASRLDRTNTEAFF. The CDR3 nucleotides are TGTGCCAGCAGACTCGACAGAACGAACACTGAAGCTTTCTTT.

CDR3 DNA: TGTGCCAGCAGCGCCCACCTTACAGGAGAAATGGGAGGCTACACCTTC. Residues: CASSAHLTGEMGGYTF. The chain has TRBV9 and TRBJ1-2; a weak D match, TRBD1 (5 bases). CDR1 and CDR2 (germline): SGDLS, YYNGEE. The CDR3 spans 16 residues. The germline V and J ends were trimmed by 3 bases and 8 bases, with 23 bases remaining between them.

The chain is built from TRBV5-1 and TRBJ1-2, with D possibly being TRBD1 (5 bases). The CDR3 is made up of 16 amino acids. V gave up 1 base and J gave up 0 bases, with 13 bases separating them. Germline V gene lookup returns CDR1 SGHRS and CDR2 YFSETQ. CDR3 in DNA: TGCGCCAGCAGCTTGTTTCTAACAGGATCTAACTATGGCTACACCTTC. Its translation: CASSLFLTGSNYGYTF.

This clone was detected only once. This chain uses TRBV2 with TRBJ2-7; 8 nucleotides align to TRBD1. In germline, CDR1 is SNHLY, CDR2 FYNNEI. The CDR3 runs to 14 residues. The ends lost 5 bases at V and 2 bases at J; junction bases unmatched: 5. DNA for the CDR3: TGTGCCAGCAGTTTCCGGACAGGGACCTACGAGCAGTACTTC. The encoded protein is CASSFRTGTYEQYF.

Concerning this clone itself: At one of its ends the junction is not consistent with the germline gene, which may arise from a read error. The identical CDR3 is also encoded by other nucleotide sequences in the sample. The V call is TRBV18, the J call TRBJ2-1; 8 positions agree with TRBD1. This CDR3 is built from 16 residues. Per germline, CDR1 KGHSH and CDR2 LQKENI. The CDR3 region has the DNA TGTGCCAGCTCGCCACTGGAGACAGGGGCCTGGTATGAGCAGTTCTTC. Translating gives CASSPLETGAWYEQFF.

V usage is TRBV5-4 and J usage is TRBJ2-3; D not resolved. Germline V CDR1 and CDR2: SGHNT, YYREEE (reference sequence). This CDR3 has 12 residues. V was shortened by 2 bases and J by 2 bases, with 3 bases between the two germline ends. CDR3 amino acids: CASSFSTDTQYF. The CDR3, as DNA: TGTGCCAGCAGCTTCTCCACAGATACGCAGTATTTT. Using reference TRBV5-4 and TRBJ2-3 for the parts outside the CDR3, the full variable domain is ETGVTQSPTHLIKTRGQQVTLRCSSQSGHNTVSWYQQALGQGPQFIFQYYREEENGRGNFPPRFSGLQFPNYSSELNVNALELDDSALYLCASSFSTDTQYFGPGTRLTVL.

The CDR3 loop reads CATALGQGYQPQHF. The CDR3 region has the DNA TGTGCCACCGCCCTGGGACAGGGGTATCAGCCCCAGCATTTT. This chain connects TRBV6-1 to TRBJ1-5, with TRBD1 matching 10 bases. This CDR3 has 14 residues. V dropped 10 bases and J dropped 5; count of bases not matched to a gene: 8. Germline loops: CDR1 MNHNS, CDR2 SASEGT.